The TCR beta chain under discussion was sequenced for a study of shared clonotypes between healthy human individuals. Study details: Donors had three CD4 naive, three CD4 memory, two CD8 naive and one CD8 memory plate apiece.

Worth noting for this clone: Antigen unknown.

V was trimmed by 3 bases and J by 2 bases, leaving 10 bases between them. Germline CDR1 reads KGHSH; CDR2 reads LQKENI. This CDR3 is 14 amino acids long. Regarding the study as a whole: Across subsets, estimated richness was generally greater for naive than for memory populations.

The method was immunoSEQ multiplex PCR; TCRdb's version includes in-frame clones alone and lacks a portion of them. Of 2 million to 2.5 million clones listed, 80% to 95% are singletons. J is TRBJ2-5 and V is TRBV18; D gene uncertain. Material for sequencing was naive CD4+ T cells from PBMCs. Subset given: CD45RA+ positively selected. The sequence came from a man younger than 35 in good health. Some clones in this sample may be carry-over from other donors' samples. The CDR3 DNA reads TGTGCCAGCTCACCGATCGTCAGTCAAGAGACCCAGTACTTC. It yields the protein CASSPIVSQETQYF. The full variable domain, in which reference TRBV18 and TRBJ2-5 provide the parts outside the CDR3, is NAGVMQNPRHLVRRRGQEARLRCSPMKGHSHVYWYRQLPEEGLKFMVYLQKENIIDESGMPKERFSAEFPKEGPSILRIQQVVRGDSAAYFCASSPIVSQETQYFGPGTRLLVL.